Reported below is one TCR beta chain. The sample originates from a study of spatial heterogeneity in lung cancer. The CDR3 sequence is 13 residues long. V lost 10 bases and J 7 bases, leaving 17 bases between the germline ends. Germline V lookup: CDR1 LGHNA, CDR2 YNFKEQ. Time point defined: blood at routine non-recurrence follow-up after resection. The authors sequenced whole RNA from tumor, nontumor lung or frozen PBMC without sorting. Via MiXCR, TCRdb re-called the 5' RACE reads, giving one row per CDR3 protein. The sample carries about 120,000 distinct CDR3 sequences, about 12% recorded once. Sequencing was performed on PBMCs, taken at follow-up. The chain couples TRBV4-2 to TRBJ2-1, with D perhaps TRBD1 or TRBD2 (5 bases each). This receptor was identified in a male donor with early-stage non-small cell lung cancer. The CDR3 coding sequence is TGTGCCACCCTTGGGACGGATTTGAATGAGCAGTTCTTC. Translating it yields CATLGTDLNEQFF.